One and the same sample provided the 27 T cell receptor beta chains below, sequenced in a study of T cell repertoires in ileal Crohn's disease. Time point indicated: inflamed ileum from the surgical specimen. TCRdb keeps only in-frame clones here, not all; method: immunoSEQ multiplex PCR. The sample gives some 16,000 clones, roughly 90% of which show up once; about 7.4% is in the top ten. Sequenced sample: ileal tissue. The receptors derive from an adult with Crohn's disease.

The chain uses TRBV11-2 and TRBJ2-7, with a weak D call TRBD1 (5 bases). The CDR3 sequence is 12 residues long. The V and J ends lost 4 bases and 6 bases respectively, with 10 bases between them. The germline CDR1 and CDR2 sequences are SGHAT and FQNNGV. The CDR3 bases are TGTGCCAGCAGCTCTTTGACAGTCGAGCAGTACTTC. This codes for CASSSLTVEQYF.

This clone appeared once. This chain links TRBV6-5 with TRBJ2-7; D remains ambiguous. V lost 4 bases and J 6 bases, leaving 13 bases between the germline ends. Per the germline V gene, CDR1 is MNHEY and CDR2 is SVGAGI. The CDR3 extends over 13 amino acids. The CDR3 protein is CASSFHLGPEQYF. CDR3 bases: TGTGCCAGCAGTTTCCACCTAGGCCCCGAGCAGTACTTC.

The chain has TRBV29-1 and TRBJ2-7; 10 bases fit TRBD1. This CDR3 spans 13 amino acids. The junction had 4 bases not matched to a gene; V was cut back by 5 bases and J by 3 bases. In germline, CDR1 is SQVTM, CDR2 ANQGSEA. The CDR3 DNA reads as TGCAGCGTTCCCGGGACAGGGGTCTACGAGCAGTACTTC. This encodes CSVPGTGVYEQYF.

The chain is built from TRBV2 and TRBJ1-6, with 7 bases fitting TRBD1. From germline, CDR1 is SNHLY and CDR2 FYNNEI. V shed 6 bases and J 7 bases; nucleotides not matched to a gene: 9. This CDR3 is 15 amino acids long. The CDR3 sequence is CASRDRTGTNSPLHF. The CDR3 bases are TGTGCCAGCAGGGACAGGACAGGCACCAATTCACCCCTCCACTTT.

This chain uses TRBV7-9 with TRBJ2-5; perhaps TRBD2 as D (6 bases). V lost 7 bases and J 5 bases, leaving 17 bases between the germline ends. CDR1 is SEHNR and CDR2 is FQNEAQ in the germline V gene (reference sequence). The CDR3 runs to 14 residues. CDR3 in DNA: TGTGCCAGCACCCCTTACGGGGGAATGGAGACCCAGTACTTC. It yields the protein CASTPYGGMETQYF.

V is TRBV18 and J is TRBJ2-7; the D gene is possibly TRBD1 (5 bases). Trimming removed 5 bases from V and 6 bases from J, with 11 bases in between. Germline CDR1 KGHSH, CDR2 LQKENI. The CDR3 is made up of 12 amino acids. In DNA form, the CDR3 reads TGTGCCAGCTCAAAGGGGAAGGGCGAGCAGTACTTC. The encoded protein is CASSKGKGEQYF.

The gene calls are TRBV13 and TRBJ1-1; no clear D. V lost 3 bases and J 5 bases, leaving 16 bases between the germline ends. Looked up from germline, CDR1 is PRHDT and CDR2 is FYEKMQ (reference sequence). The CDR3 runs to 15 residues. The CDR3 is CASSFPAGSGTEAFF. The CDR3 nucleotides are TGTGCCAGCAGCTTCCCGGCCGGGTCGGGGACTGAAGCTTTCTTT.

V gene TRBV4-1 combines with J gene TRBJ1-2; D remains unclear. In germline, CDR1 is MGHRA, CDR2 YSYEKL. The V end lost 0 bases, the J end lost 4 bases, and 12 bases lay between the germline ends. The CDR3 extends over 15 amino acids. The CDR3 region has the DNA TGCGCCAGCAGCCAAGATCTTGGGAAAGGCTATGGCTACACCTTC. Translated: CASSQDLGKGYGYTF.

The chain is built from TRBV7-9 and TRBJ2-7, with D perhaps TRBD2 (5 bases). Germline CDR1 and CDR2: SEHNR and FQNEAQ (reference sequence). With 4 bases removed from V and 1 base from J, the gap between germline ends came to 17 bases. The CDR3 covers 16 residues. The CDR3 coding sequence is TGTGCCAGCAGCTCGTTCGGGGTGGGTGGGTCCTACGAGCAGTACTTC. Its protein product is CASSSFGVGGSYEQYF.

The rearrangement uses TRBV4-1 and TRBJ2-5; 7 positions match TRBD1. CDR1 and CDR2 (germline): MGHRA, YSYEKL. With V trimmed by 1 base and J by 3 bases, 5 bases remained unmatched. The CDR3 spans 15 residues. CDR3 region: CASSQVGTAEETQYF. For the CDR3, the DNA is TGCGCCAGCAGCCAAGTCGGGACAGCTGAAGAGACCCAGTACTTC.

V and J are TRBV7-3 and TRBJ2-7, with D perhaps given as TRBD1 or TRBD2 (6 bases each). The germline V gene has CDR1 SGHTA and CDR2 FQGTGA. Trimming took 4 bases from V and 0 from J, leaving 19 bases between them. The CDR3 is 17 amino acids. The CDR3 sequence: CASSSPLGGRSSYEQYF. The CDR3 DNA follows: TGTGCCAGCAGCTCCCCCTTAGGGGGGAGGAGCTCCTACGAGCAGTACTTC.

This clone turned up a few times. This chain links TRBV29-1 with TRBJ2-5; TRBD1 or TRBD2 may be the D gene (7 bases each). The germline V gene encodes CDR1 SQVTM and CDR2 ANQGSEA. CDR3 length: 13 residues. The V end was cut by 5 bases, the J end by 3 bases, with 13 bases between. DNA of the CDR3: TGCAGCGTTCGGGGAGGGGGCAAAGAGACCCAGTACTTC. Protein: CSVRGGGKETQYF. Based on the CDR3 plus reference TRBV29-1 and TRBJ2-5, the full variable domain is SAVISQKPSRDICQRGTSLTIQCQVDSQVTMMFWYRQQPGQSLTLIATANQGSEATYESGFVIDKFPISRPNLTFSTLTVSNMSPEDSSIYLCSVRGGGKETQYFGPGTRLLVL.

The chain joins TRBV11-3 to TRBJ2-5; a weak D match, TRBD1 (5 bases). Germline CDR1 reads SGHNT; CDR2 reads YENEEA. Trimming took off 1 base at V and 0 bases at J, with 15 bases between the two ends. The CDR3 loop spans 17 amino acids. The CDR3 DNA reads TGTGCCAGCAGCTTAGGGCAAGGGGCAGGCTACCAAGAGACCCAGTACTTC. Translated: CASSLGQGAGYQETQYF.

The chain recombines TRBV4-3 with TRBJ1-6, with 9 bases aligning to TRBD1. CDR3 length: 15 amino acids. CDR1 is LGHNA and CDR2 is YSLEER in the germline V gene. Germline trimming cut 5 bases from V and 10 bases from J; bases unmatched to any gene: 9. As DNA, the CDR3 is TGCGCCAGCAGCTTGGGACAGGGCTCCCAATCACCCCTCCACTTT. Translating it yields CASSLGQGSQSPLHF.

The genes are TRBV11-2 and TRBJ1-1; D unclear. The CDR3 has 16 amino acids. Germline values: CDR1 SGHAT, CDR2 FQNNGV. V lost 2 bases and J lost 0, with 13 bases in between. CDR3 in amino acids: CASSLTMTTMNTEAFF. The CDR3 nucleotides are TGTGCCAGCAGCTTAACTATGACGACTATGAACACTGAAGCTTTCTTT.

The chain couples TRBV28 to TRBJ1-5; TRBD1 matches 9 bases. The CDR3 totals 18 residues. Germline CDR1 MDHEN, CDR2 SYDVKM. Trimming took 2 bases from V and 3 from J; bases not matched to a gene: 11. CDR3 region: CASSLKEGQGGFNQPQHF. The CDR3 region has the DNA TGTGCCAGCAGTTTAAAAGAGGGACAGGGAGGGTTCAATCAGCCCCAGCATTTT.

The chain carries TRBV7-3 and TRBJ2-2; the match to TRBD1 covers 7 bases. CDR1 SGHTA and CDR2 FQGTGA come from the germline V gene. This CDR3 region has 14 residues. Trimming took 4 bases from V and 5 from J; bases not matched to a gene: 4. CDR3 DNA: TGTGCCAGCAGCTCGACAGGGACGACCGGGGAGCTGTTTTTT. As protein: CASSSTGTTGELFF.

This chain connects TRBV19 to TRBJ1-5; D is perhaps TRBD1 (5 bases). V dropped 6 bases and J dropped 3 bases, with 9 bases sitting between them. This CDR3 spans 13 amino acids. Germline V CDR1 and CDR2: LNHDA, SQIVND (reference sequence). CDR3 sequence reads: CASSRQYNQPQHF. The DNA for the CDR3 is TGTGCCAGTAGCCGACAGTACAATCAGCCCCAGCATTTT. The variable domain in full, with the rest retrieved from reference TRBV19 and TRBJ1-5, is DGGITQSPKYLFRKEGQNVTLSCEQNLNHDAMYWYRQDPGQGLRLIYYSQIVNDFQKGDIAEGYSVSREKKESFPLTVTSAQKNPTAFYLCASSRQYNQPQHFGDGTRLSIL.

This chain connects TRBV15 to TRBJ2-7, with no clear D. Germline values: CDR1 LNHNV, CDR2 YYDKDF (reference sequence). The CDR3 covers 12 residues. V lost 0 bases and J 7 bases, leaving 7 bases between the germline ends. CDR3 nucleotide sequence: TGTGCCACCAGCAGAGATCGTAGTGAGCAGTACTTC. It is translated as CATSRDRSEQYF.

The chain recombines TRBV6-5 with TRBJ1-5; D is possibly TRBD1 (6 bases). Germline V lookup: CDR1 MNHEY, CDR2 SVGAGI. V lost 5 bases to trimming and J lost 4 bases, with 15 bases between them. The CDR3 covers 15 residues. CDR3 in amino acids: CASSPQGRGNQPQHF. DNA for the CDR3: TGTGCCAGCAGTCCCCAGGGGCGTGGGAATCAGCCCCAGCATTTT.

The chain recombines TRBV5-1 with TRBJ2-7; D possibly uses TRBD1 or TRBD2 (5 bases each). The CDR3 has 13 amino acids. Germline V gene sequence: CDR1 SGHRS, CDR2 YFSETQ. Trimming took 1 base from V and 5 from J, leaving 10 bases between them. CDR3 residues: CASSLIQGDEQYF. DNA for the CDR3: TGCGCCAGCAGCTTGATTCAGGGAGACGAGCAGTACTTC. The variable domain in full, with the rest retrieved from reference TRBV5-1 and TRBJ2-7, is KAGVTQTPRYLIKTRGQQVTLSCSPISGHRSVSWYQQTPGQGLQFLFEYFSETQRNKGNFPGRFSGRQFSNSRSEMNVSTLELGDSALYLCASSLIQGDEQYFGPGTRLTVT.

This sequence joins TRBV9 and TRBJ1-4; D gene unclear. CDR3 length: 14 residues. V dropped 0 bases and J dropped 7 bases, with 10 bases sitting between them. Germline V lookup: CDR1 SGDLS, CDR2 YYNGEE. In DNA form, the CDR3 reads TGTGCCAGCAGCGTAGGCAGCGGGAGTGAAAAACTGTTTTTT. It specifies CASSVGSGSEKLFF.

This clone is a singleton in its sample. The chain couples TRBV5-3 to TRBJ2-3; the D call may be TRBD1 or TRBD2 (5 bases each). TRBV5-3 is marked as an open reading frame, function uncertain. Deletions cut 5 bases from V and 0 bases from J, with 10 bases between. CDR3 length: 14 amino acids. The CDR3 protein is CARRGEESTDTQYF. The CDR3 region has the DNA TGTGCCAGAAGGGGGGAAGAGAGCACAGATACGCAGTATTTT.

This clone was picked up one time. The CDR3 loop reads CASSQEYRAVGGYTF. DNA for the CDR3: TGTGCCAGCAGCCAAGAGTACAGAGCTGTGGGGGGCTACACCTTC. This rearrangement joins TRBV4-2 to TRBJ1-2; D is unclear. The length of the CDR3 is 15 residues. CDR1 LGHNA and CDR2 YNFKEQ come from the germline V gene. V lost 0 bases to trimming and J lost 8 bases, with 16 bases between them.

CDR3 nucleotide sequence: TGTGCCATCAGTGAGTCACAGGGGAGCTCCTACGAGCAGTACTTC. This gives the protein CAISESQGSSYEQYF. This chain uses TRBV10-3 with TRBJ2-7, with TRBD1 identical over 7 bases. V lost 0 bases, J lost 0 bases, and 2 bases stayed unmatched. Germline V gene data show CDR1 as ENHRY and CDR2 as SYGVKD. This CDR3 comprises 15 residues.

The chain recombines TRBV4-3 with TRBJ2-7; D unresolved. Trimming shortened V by 0 bases and J by 6 bases, and 15 bases separated the two germline ends. Germline assignment: CDR1 LGHNA and CDR2 YSLEER. The CDR3 is 15 residues long. The chain's CDR3 is CASSQDFGSSLEQYF. In DNA form, the CDR3 reads TGCGCCAGCAGCCAAGATTTTGGGTCATCGCTCGAGCAGTACTTC.

The rearrangement links TRBV5-1 to TRBJ1-3; 7 nucleotides align to TRBD1. Per the germline V gene, CDR1 is SGHRS and CDR2 is YFSETQ. This CDR3 has 17 residues. The V gene end was trimmed by 3 bases and the J gene end by 0 bases; junction bases not matched to a gene: 9. CDR3 loop: CASSWESQGFSGNTIYF. The CDR3 DNA reads as TGCGCCAGCAGCTGGGAATCACAGGGGTTCTCTGGAAACACCATATATTTT.